What follows are 16 T cell receptor beta chains derived from one specimen sequenced in a study of blood T cell repertoires in COVID-19. TCRdb's copy holds only in-frame clones and misses some; the assay was immunoSEQ multiplex PCR. Seen here are about 400,000 clones, approximately 87% observed once, and the top ten hold around 0.97%. The specimen was PBMCs or T cells enriched from blood (not recorded which). Receptors originate from a woman in her twenties or thirties with acute COVID-19.

The J gene is TRBJ1-5, the V gene TRBV4-1; 7 nucleotides line up with TRBD1. CDR1 MGHRA and CDR2 YSYEKL come from the germline V gene. This CDR3 contains 15 residues. With 4 bases clipped from V and 2 bases from J, the junction kept 5 bases outside the gene matches. The CDR3 reads CASSLHRGGNQPQHF. The CDR3 DNA sequence: TGCGCCAGCAGCCTCCACAGGGGCGGCAATCAGCCCCAGCATTTT.

The table lists this clone with a few counts. The CDR3 coding sequence is TGTGCCAGCAGCTTAAGCGGGGGGAGAAGGGATACGCAGTATTTT. Its translation is CASSLSGGRRDTQYF. The chain couples TRBV7-2 to TRBJ2-3; TRBD2 agrees at 9 bases. This CDR3 is built from 15 residues. J lost 6 bases, V lost 2 bases, and 6 bases had no gene match. The germline V gene has CDR1 SGHTA and CDR2 FQGNSA.

This chain links TRBV2 with TRBJ1-5; D might be TRBD1 (5 bases). The ends were cut back, 7 bases at V and 0 bases at J, with 16 bases in the middle. In germline, CDR1 is SNHLY, CDR2 FYNNEI. The CDR3 length is 16 residues. The CDR3 nucleotides are TGTGCCAGCAAGCCGCGGGGGGATTATAGCAATCAGCCCCAGCATTTT. Its protein product is CASKPRGDYSNQPQHF.

J is TRBJ1-5 and V is TRBV27; 7 positions agree with TRBD1. The CDR3 has 14 amino acids. Germline CDR1 and CDR2: MNHEY and SMNVEV (reference sequence). The ends lost 3 bases at V and 7 bases at J; junction bases unmatched: 6. CDR3 loop: CASSLTGFGQPQHF. The CDR3 nucleotides are TGTGCCAGCAGTTTGACAGGGTTTGGACAGCCCCAGCATTTT.

This clone was seen more than once but under ten times. The V and J genes are TRBV6-5 and TRBJ2-7, with TRBD2 as a possible D gene (5 bases). There are 15 residues in the CDR3. Deletions cut 2 bases from V and 7 bases from J, with 18 bases between. The germline gives CDR1 MNHEY, CDR2 SVGAGI. As DNA, the CDR3 is TGTGCCAGCAGTTACCGCTTCGGACGGTCGGGGGAGCAGTACTTC. Translated, it gives CASSYRFGRSGEQYF.

The CDR3 sequence: CASSQAFQGSTDTQYF. CDR3 DNA sequence: TGTGCCAGCAGCCAAGCTTTCCAGGGGAGTACAGATACGCAGTATTTT. The V call is TRBV3-1 (or the pseudogene TRBV3-2), the J call TRBJ2-3; D may be TRBD1 (6 bases). The CDR3 sequence is 16 residues long. Per germline, CDR1 LGHDT and CDR2 YNNKEL (reference sequence). Trimming stripped 1 base from V and 3 bases from J, with 14 bases between.

The rearrangement joins TRBV10-1 to TRBJ2-7, with 9 bases aligning to TRBD1. CDR1 and CDR2 (germline): WNHNN, SYGVQD (reference sequence). Trimming at V came to 6 bases and at J to 2 bases, leaving 5 bases not matched to a gene. The CDR3 runs 14 residues. CDR3 loop: CASSGTGSPYEQYF. CDR3 nucleotides: TGCGCCAGCAGCGGGACAGGGTCCCCCTACGAGCAGTACTTC.

The chain carries TRBV4-2 and TRBJ2-7, with 9 bases matching TRBD2. The CDR3 has 17 residues. CDR1 LGHNA and CDR2 YNFKEQ come from the germline V gene. V shed 0 bases, J shed 8 bases, and the junction held 14 bases outside the gene matches. CDR3 DNA sequence: TGTGCCAGCAGCCAAGATGGGGGGACTAGCACCTTACGACAGCAGTACTTC. Its translation: CASSQDGGTSTLRQQYF.

CDR3: CASSQVPNGYTF. Written as DNA, the CDR3 is TGTGCCAGCAGCCAAGTTCCCAATGGCTACACCTTC. The V and J genes are TRBV3-1 (or the pseudogene TRBV3-2) and TRBJ1-2; D is ambiguous. Trimming removed 1 base from V and 6 bases from J, with 6 bases in between. The CDR3 is 12 residues long. Germline loops: CDR1 LGHDT, CDR2 YNNKEL (reference sequence).

The V and J genes are TRBV3-1 (or the pseudogene TRBV3-2) and TRBJ1-5; a possible D gene is TRBD1 (6 bases). CDR3 length: 15 amino acids. The germline V and J ends were trimmed by 0 bases and 2 bases, with 8 bases remaining between them. Per the germline V gene, CDR1 is LGHDT and CDR2 is YNNKEL (reference sequence). CDR3 DNA sequence: TGTGCCAGCAGCCAAGAAGGGGGTGGCAATCAGCCCCAGCATTTT. It specifies CASSQEGGGNQPQHF.

The chain links TRBV6-5 to TRBJ1-2; possible D gene TRBD1, 5 bases. V lost 3 bases and J lost 4, with 12 bases in between. Germline V gene data show CDR1 as MNHEY and CDR2 as SVGAGI. The CDR3 extends over 14 amino acids. CDR3 coding DNA: TGTGCCAGCAGTTATGGGGGACTCCCCTATGGCTACACCTTC. It yields the protein CASSYGGLPYGYTF.

V and J are TRBV7-3 and TRBJ1-2; 12 positions agree with TRBD1. The CDR3 has 17 amino acids. The ends lost 4 bases at V and 4 bases at J; junction bases unmatched: 10. Germline assignment: CDR1 SGHTA and CDR2 FQGTGA. CDR3 loop: CASSSGTGGGGIYGYTF. CDR3 in DNA: TGTGCCAGCAGCTCCGGGACAGGGGGCGGTGGGATCTATGGCTACACCTTC.

The chain has TRBV10-3 and TRBJ2-1; D is undetermined. The germline V and J ends were trimmed by 2 bases and 10 bases, with 12 bases remaining between them. This CDR3 has 13 amino acids. Germline assignment: CDR1 ENHRY and CDR2 SYGVKD. The CDR3 bases are TGTGCCATCAGTGAGGTTGGAGAGAGGGAGCAGTTCTTC. This sequence encodes CAISEVGEREQFF.

The chain couples TRBV7-8 to TRBJ2-7; 7 nucleotides match TRBD2. The V gene end was trimmed by 5 bases and the J gene end by 2 bases; junction bases not matched to a gene: 9. The CDR3 spans 15 residues. The germline gives CDR1 SGHVS, CDR2 FQNEAQ. The CDR3: CASSPTGRGTYEQYF. The CDR3 nucleotides read TGTGCCAGCAGCCCGACGGGGAGGGGTACCTACGAGCAGTACTTC.

The rearrangement links TRBV4-1 to TRBJ2-1; TRBD2 matches 8 bases. The V gene's germline CDR1 is MGHRA and CDR2 YSYEKL. With V trimmed by 2 bases and J by 7 bases, 16 bases remained unmatched. This CDR3 has 18 residues. CDR3 sequence: CASSQQIPGTRGRNEQFF. The CDR3 DNA is TGCGCCAGCAGCCAACAAATTCCCGGGACTAGGGGGAGGAATGAGCAGTTCTTC.

This chain uses TRBV7-2 with TRBJ2-7; 8 nucleotides align to TRBD2. V dropped 4 bases and J dropped 3; count of bases not matched to a gene: 5. The germline V gene has CDR1 SGHTA and CDR2 FQGNSA. CDR3 length: 14 amino acids. CDR3 residues: CASSYGAGGYEQYF. The DNA for the CDR3 is TGTGCCAGCAGCTACGGCGCGGGGGGCTACGAGCAGTACTTC. Variable domain in full (rest from reference TRBV7-2 and TRBJ2-7): GAGVSQSPSNKVTEKGKDVELRCDPISGHTALYWYRQSLGQGLEFLIYFQGNSAPDKSGLPSDRFSAERTGGSVSTLTIQRTQQEDSAVYLCASSYGAGGYEQYFGPGTRLTVT.